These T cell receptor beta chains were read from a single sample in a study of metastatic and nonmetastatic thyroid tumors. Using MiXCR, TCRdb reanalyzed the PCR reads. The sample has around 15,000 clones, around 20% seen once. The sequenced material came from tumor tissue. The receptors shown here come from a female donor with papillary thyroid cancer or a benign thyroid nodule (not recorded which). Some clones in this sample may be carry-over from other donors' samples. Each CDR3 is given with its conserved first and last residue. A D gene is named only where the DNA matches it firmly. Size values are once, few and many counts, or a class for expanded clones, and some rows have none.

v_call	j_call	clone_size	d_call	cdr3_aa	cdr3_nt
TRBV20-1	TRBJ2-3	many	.	CSASGRWDTQYF	TGCAGTGCTAGCGGGAGATGGGATACGCAGTATTTT
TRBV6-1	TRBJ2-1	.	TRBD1	CASKGQGAGEQFF	TGTGCCAGCAAAGGGCAGGGGGCGGGTGAGCAGTTCTTC
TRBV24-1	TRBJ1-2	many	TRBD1	CATRAGRGVDYGYTF	TGTGCCACCAGGGCCGGCAGGGGGGTCGACTATGGCTACACCTTC
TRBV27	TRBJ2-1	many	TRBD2	CAGSLSFSMGASGSYNEQFF	TGTGCCGGCAGTTTATCTTTTTCTATGGGTGCTAGCGGTTCCTACAATGAGCAGTTCTTC
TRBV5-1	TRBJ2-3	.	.	CASSLVLFTDTQYF	TGCGCCAGCAGCTTGGTACTATTCACAGATACGCAGTATTTT
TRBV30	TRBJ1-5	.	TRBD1	CAWKDREGLGNQPQHF	TGTGCCTGGAAGGACAGGGAGGGTCTTGGCAATCAGCCCCAGCATTTT
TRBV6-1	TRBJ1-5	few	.	CASSVRKGQGRQPQHF	TGTGCCAGCAGTGTTCGGAAAGGGCAGGGAAGGCAGCCCCAGCATTTT
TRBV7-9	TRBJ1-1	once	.	CASSAYMNTEAFF	TGTGCCAGCAGCGCCTATATGAACACTGAAGCTTTCTTT
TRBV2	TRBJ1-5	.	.	CASSEVYSNKTQHF	TGTGCCAGCAGTGAGGTGTATAGCAATAAGACCCAGCATTTT
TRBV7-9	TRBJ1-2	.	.	CASIDHAAGDYGYTF	TGTGCCAGCATCGACCATGCTGCTGGAGACTATGGCTACACCTTC
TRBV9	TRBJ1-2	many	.	CASSGHVVMGAGGYTF	TGTGCCAGCAGCGGACACGTAGTAATGGGGGCTGGTGGCTACACCTTC
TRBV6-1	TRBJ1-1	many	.	CASRTNTEAFF	TGTGCCAGCAGGACTAACACTGAAGCTTTCTTT
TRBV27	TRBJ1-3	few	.	CASSSGNTIYF	TGTGCCAGCTCCTCTGGAAACACCATATATTTT